This T cell receptor (beta chain) is from a study of PD-L1 blockade in urothelial cancer (dated by TCRdb to 2017 to 2019). Background for the entire study: Therapy was started at some point between 2013 and 2015 for all patients, and atezolizumab 1,200 mg was administered intravenously every 3 weeks. Nine patients reached durable clinical benefit, while some 21 patients did not. Blood samples were analyzed at two time points: 3 weeks after treatment start (second dose) and 6 weeks after treatment start. An exploratory multi-omic analysis was conducted of the somatic, immune and clinical correlates of response to PD-L1 blockade with atezolizumab in urothelial cancer. Under 30 patients had pretreatment blood TCR-seq, roughly 24 had at least one posttreatment blood collection, and roughly 24 had tumor TCR-seq. Progression-free survival longer than 6 months counted as durable clinical benefit, and TCR features were additionally tested against both progression-free and overall survival. A median of 141,255 T cells and approximately 83,000 unique TCRs was obtained from blood samples, and a median clonality of around 0.08 was observed. Patients had an ECOG performance status of 0 or 1 and had received between 0 and 3 prior chemotherapy regimens. About 85% of the 29 patients were males with bladder-origin urothelial cancer, and about 65% of the roughly 30 reported a prior smoking history. Whole exome sequencing and RNA sequencing of pretreatment tumors were performed alongside TCR sequencing in the same patients. Pretreatment tumor samples and matched peripheral blood, collected serially before and after atezolizumab treatment, underwent TCR sequencing. Study-wide findings and limitations: A pretreatment peripheral blood TCR clonality below the median was linked to improved progression-free and overall survival. Because the sample size was small (n of about 27) and many exploratory analyses were performed, the results are intended to be hypothesis-generating. Greater expansion of tumor-associated TCR clones in peripheral blood 3 weeks after the start of treatment was observed in patients with durable benefit (n of about 24, p = 0.022).

Synthetic TCR analog templates were spiked into each PCR to estimate absolute template abundance from read counts. The immunoSEQ assay was used to amplify TCRbeta CDR3 regions from genomic DNA with bias-controlled V and J gene primers. Sequencing of rearranged TCRbeta segments was done at approximately 20X coverage. In the authors' own workflow: Clustering was used to correct sequencing errors, and CDR3s were annotated against IMGT to assign V, D and J genes. Only productive TCRbeta rearrangements were used in downstream analyses, excluding out-of-frame or stop-codon sequences. Clonality was computed as one minus Shannon entropy normalized by the log of the number of unique productive sequences. Fisher's exact test with Benjamini-Hochberg correction, at a threshold of adjusted p below 0.01, was used to find clones that differed between time points or between blood and tumor. Here the immuneACCESS table is served through TCRdb, limited to in-frame sequences with V and J called. Missing clones are a known gap in these copies; in checked studies unresolved V genes cover under half, and the rest lacks a known reason. V and J calls plus clone size are reproduced from that table; the DNA served to infer D and trimming. This sample is represented by tens of thousands of clones; about 76% of them were singletons. 3.2% of the sample is held by the ten biggest clonotypes.

The count of this clone is one. There is no known antigen for this receptor. No base-level quality is on record; no much larger clone is a single base apart. Sample time point, as interpreted from the label and publication: pretreatment peripheral blood. A cohort of about 27 patients with locally advanced or metastatic urothelial carcinoma, treated at Memorial Sloan Kettering on a trial protocol, was included. Peripheral blood mononuclear cells were collected pretreatment and during treatment, with between 1 and 8 total time points obtained per patient. The Qiagen DNeasy Blood extraction kit was used to purify genomic DNA from total PBMCs and tumor samples. Collected pretreatment and during treatment, PBMCs were isolated and stored as previously described. The clonotype was recovered from a man between 65 and 85 years old with urothelial cancer. This material consisted of PBMCs, taken around atezolizumab (anti-PD-L1) treatment.

The CDR3: CASSLDPGLGRSGELFF. The sequenced DNA is TGTGCCAGCAGCTTAGACCCGGGACTAGGGAGGTCCGGGGAGCTGTTTTTT. This receptor chain uses TRBV11-3 and TRBJ2-2, and 8 junction bases match TRBD2. Via the germline V gene, CDR1 is SGHNT and CDR2 YENEEA. V has 0 bases trimmed and J has 6 bases trimmed; junction bases matching no gene number 9. The CDR3 starts with the cysteine, ends with the phenylalanine, and has 17 residues. Only the CDR3 DNA is retained, 51 bases long and in frame from the first base.